Detailed here is one TCR beta chain. Its specificity is not known. This entry comes from a study of a mutant IDH1 vaccine in newly diagnosed glioma. Indicated time point: week 23, last vaccination. The content of each vaccine dose was 300 ug of mutant IDH1 20-mer peptide, and topical imiquimod accompanied it. Using immunoSEQ multiplex PCR, the repertoire was profiled, and TCRdb retains in-frame clones only, with some absent. Of approximately 60,000 clones listed, about 85% were seen once; the top ten hold roughly 3.9%. The specimen was PBMCs, collected from a glioma patient whose treatment included an IDH1 peptide vaccine. The clonotype comes from a man younger than 45 with glioma.

DNA for the CDR3: TGTGCCAGCAGGCCGGGCCCGGAGGGCAATCAGCCCCAGCATTTT. This sequence encodes CASRPGPEGNQPQHF. The chain recombines TRBV6-1 with TRBJ1-5; D unclear. The V gene's germline CDR1 is MNHNS and CDR2 SASEGT. The CDR3 is 15 residues long. V was cut by 6 bases and J by 2 bases, with 14 bases left in between.